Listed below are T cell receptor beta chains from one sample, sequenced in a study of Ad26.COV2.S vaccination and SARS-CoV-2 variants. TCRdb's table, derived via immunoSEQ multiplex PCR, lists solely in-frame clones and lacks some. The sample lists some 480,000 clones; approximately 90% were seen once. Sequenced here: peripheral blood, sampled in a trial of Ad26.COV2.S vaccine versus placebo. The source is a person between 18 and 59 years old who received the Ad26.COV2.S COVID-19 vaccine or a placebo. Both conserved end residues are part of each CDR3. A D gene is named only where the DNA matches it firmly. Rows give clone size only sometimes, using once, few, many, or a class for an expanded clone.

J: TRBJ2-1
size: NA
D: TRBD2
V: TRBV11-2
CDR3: CASRPLADVYNEQFF
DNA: TGTGCCAGCAGGCCTCTAGCGGACGTTTACAATGAGCAGTTCTTC

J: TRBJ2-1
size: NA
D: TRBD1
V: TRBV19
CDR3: CASSFYRGLYNEQFF
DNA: TGTGCCAGTAGCTTTTACAGGGGGCTCTACAATGAGCAGTTCTTC

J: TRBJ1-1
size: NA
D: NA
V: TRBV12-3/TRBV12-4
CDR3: CASSLTGNTEAFF
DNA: TGTGCCAGCAGCCTCACGGGGAACACTGAAGCTTTCTTT

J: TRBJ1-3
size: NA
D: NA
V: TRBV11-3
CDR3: CASSDQTGIFPGNTIYF
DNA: TGTGCCAGCAGCGACCAAACCGGGATCTTTCCCGGAAACACCATATATTTT

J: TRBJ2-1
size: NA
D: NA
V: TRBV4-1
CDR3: CASSRLTPTSYNEQFF
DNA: TGCGCCAGCAGCCGCCTGACTCCAACCTCCTACAATGAGCAGTTCTTC

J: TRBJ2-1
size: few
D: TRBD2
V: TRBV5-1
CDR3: CASSLEAGLGNEQFF
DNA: TGCGCCAGCAGCTTGGAAGCGGGATTGGGGAATGAGCAGTTCTTC

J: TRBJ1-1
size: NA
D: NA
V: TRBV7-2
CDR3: CASSLGLSEAFF
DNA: TGTGCCAGCAGCTTAGGACTCTCTGAAGCTTTCTTT

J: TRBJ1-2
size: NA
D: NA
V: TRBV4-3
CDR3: CASSQSGGVGNYGYTF
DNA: TGCGCCAGCAGCCAATCGGGGGGAGTCGGTAACTATGGCTACACCTTC

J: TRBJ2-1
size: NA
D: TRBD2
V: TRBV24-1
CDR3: CATSDPGLAGSNEQFF
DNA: TGTGCCACCAGTGATCCGGGACTAGCGGGATCCAATGAGCAGTTCTTC

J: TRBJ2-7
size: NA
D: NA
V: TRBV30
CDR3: CAWSYPGTSYPYEQYF
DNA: TGTGCCTGGAGTTACCCGGGGACTTCTTACCCCTACGAGCAGTACTTC

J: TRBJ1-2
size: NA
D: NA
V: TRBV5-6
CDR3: CASSLVSVKYGYTF
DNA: TGTGCCAGCAGCTTGGTGTCGGTGAAGTATGGCTACACCTTC

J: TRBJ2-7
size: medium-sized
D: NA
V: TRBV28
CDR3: CASSLRVREQYF
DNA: TGTGCCAGCAGTTTAAGGGTGAGGGAGCAGTACTTC

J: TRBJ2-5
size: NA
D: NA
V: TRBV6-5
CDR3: CASRSQYQETQYF
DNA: TGTGCCAGCAGATCTCAGTACCAAGAGACCCAGTACTTC

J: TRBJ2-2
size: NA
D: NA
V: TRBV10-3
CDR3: CAISRGQNTGELFF
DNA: TGTGCCATCAGTCGAGGACAGAACACCGGGGAGCTGTTTTTT

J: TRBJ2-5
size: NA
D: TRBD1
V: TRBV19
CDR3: CASRDRGQETQYF
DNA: TGTGCCAGCCGGGACAGGGGACAAGAGACCCAGTACTTC

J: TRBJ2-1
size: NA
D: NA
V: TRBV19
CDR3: CASSMSPGSSYNEQFF
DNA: TGTGCCAGTAGTATGAGTCCAGGGAGCTCCTACAATGAGCAGTTCTTC

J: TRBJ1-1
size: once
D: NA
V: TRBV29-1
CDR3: CSVDGLTNTEAFF
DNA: TGCAGCGTTGACGGACTAACGAACACTGAAGCTTTCTTT

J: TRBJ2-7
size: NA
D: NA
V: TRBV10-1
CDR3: CASSIWLPGRGYEQYF
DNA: TGCGCCAGCAGTATATGGCTGCCGGGACGGGGATACGAGCAGTACTTC

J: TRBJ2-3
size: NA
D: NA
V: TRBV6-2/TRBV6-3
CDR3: CASSTPIGGNPTDTQYF
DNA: TGTGCCAGCAGTACACCGATCGGGGGAAACCCCACAGATACGCAGTATTTT

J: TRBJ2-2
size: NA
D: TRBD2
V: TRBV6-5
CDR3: CASIAGGPGTGELFF
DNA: TGTGCCAGTATAGCGGGAGGGCCGGGCACCGGGGAGCTGTTTTTT

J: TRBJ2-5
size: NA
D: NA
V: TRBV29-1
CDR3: CSVSRQGPQETQYF
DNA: TGCAGCGTAAGTCGTCAGGGGCCACAAGAGACCCAGTACTTC

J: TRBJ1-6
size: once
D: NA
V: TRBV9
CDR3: CASSVASGVGSPLHF
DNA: TGTGCCAGCAGCGTAGCTTCAGGGGTCGGTTCACCCCTCCACTTT

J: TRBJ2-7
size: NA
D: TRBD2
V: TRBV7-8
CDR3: CASSLIPHGGIYEQYF
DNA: TGTGCCAGCAGCTTAATACCCCACGGGGGGATTTACGAGCAGTACTTC

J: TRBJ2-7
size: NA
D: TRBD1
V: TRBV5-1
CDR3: CASSPETGVDEQYF
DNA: TGCGCCAGCAGCCCCGAGACAGGGGTCGACGAGCAGTACTTC

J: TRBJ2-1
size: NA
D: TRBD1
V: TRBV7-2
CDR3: CASSLAFSTGSSYNEQFF
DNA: TGTGCCAGCAGCTTAGCCTTCTCGACAGGGAGCTCCTACAATGAGCAGTTCTTC

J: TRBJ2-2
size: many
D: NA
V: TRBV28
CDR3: CASTRWDLGTGELFF
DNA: TGTGCCAGCACCCGGTGGGATCTGGGCACCGGGGAGCTGTTTTTT

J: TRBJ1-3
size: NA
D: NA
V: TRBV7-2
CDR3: CASSLIRTPNGNTIYF
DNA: TGTGCCAGCAGCTTAATCCGGACGCCGAACGGAAACACCATATATTTT

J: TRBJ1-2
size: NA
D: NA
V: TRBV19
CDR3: CASKPNHYGYTF
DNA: TGTGCCAGTAAGCCCAACCACTATGGCTACACCTTC

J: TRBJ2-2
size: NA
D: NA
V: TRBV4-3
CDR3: CASSQVWATGELFF
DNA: TGCGCCAGCAGCCAAGTTTGGGCGACCGGGGAGCTGTTTTTT

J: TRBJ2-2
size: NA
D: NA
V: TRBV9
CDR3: CASGGQNTGELFF
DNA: TGTGCCAGCGGGGGCCAGAACACCGGGGAGCTGTTTTTT

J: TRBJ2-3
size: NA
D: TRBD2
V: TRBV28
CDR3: CASSLLGRLAGGSIKTDTQYF
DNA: TGTGCCAGCAGTTTATTGGGCCGACTAGCGGGAGGATCTATTAAAACAGATACGCAGTATTTT

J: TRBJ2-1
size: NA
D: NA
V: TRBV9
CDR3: CASSYSGSSYNEQFF
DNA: TGTGCCAGCAGTTATAGCGGAAGCTCCTACAATGAGCAGTTCTTC

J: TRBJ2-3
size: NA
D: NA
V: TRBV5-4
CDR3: CASSSSGGTDTQYF
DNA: TGTGCCAGCAGCTCCTCTGGGGGCACAGATACGCAGTATTTT

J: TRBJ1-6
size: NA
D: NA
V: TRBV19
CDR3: CASSIWGVESPLHF
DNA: TGTGCCAGTAGTATTTGGGGCGTTGAATCACCCCTCCACTTT

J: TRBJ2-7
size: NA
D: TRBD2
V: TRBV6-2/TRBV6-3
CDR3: CASSLLLPSGNYEQYF
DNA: TGTGCCAGCAGTCTCCTGCTTCCTAGCGGGAACTACGAGCAGTACTTC

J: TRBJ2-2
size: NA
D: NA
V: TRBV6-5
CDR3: CASSYDVGTGELFF
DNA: TGTGCCAGCAGTTACGACGTGGGCACCGGGGAGCTGTTTTTT

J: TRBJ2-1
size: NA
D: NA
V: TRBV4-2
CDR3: CASSQEEARLARYNEQFF
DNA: TGTGCCAGCAGCCAGGAGGAGGCCAGGCTAGCGCGTTACAATGAGCAGTTCTTC

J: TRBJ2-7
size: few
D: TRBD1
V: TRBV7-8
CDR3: CASSGRGMYEQYF
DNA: TGTGCCAGCTCCGGCAGGGGGATGTACGAGCAGTACTTC

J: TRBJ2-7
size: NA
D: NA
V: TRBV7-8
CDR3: CASSPGGTADYEQYF
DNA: TGTGCCTCGAGCCCTGGGGGGACGGCGGACTACGAGCAGTACTTC

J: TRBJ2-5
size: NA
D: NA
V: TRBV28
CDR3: CASRPQGTSGTQYF
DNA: TGTGCCAGCCGACCCCAGGGCACCTCAGGTACCCAGTACTTC

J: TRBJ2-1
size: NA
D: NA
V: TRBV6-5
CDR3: CASRGGLGSYNEQFF
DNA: TGTGCCAGCAGGGGGGGTCTCGGCTCCTACAATGAGCAGTTCTTC

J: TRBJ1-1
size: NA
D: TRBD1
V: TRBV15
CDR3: CATSIGTGTEAFF
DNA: TGTGCCACCAGCATAGGGACAGGGACTGAAGCTTTCTTT

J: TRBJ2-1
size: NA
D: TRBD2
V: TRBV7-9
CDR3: CASSLGTSGSYEQFF
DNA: TGTGCCAGCAGCTTAGGGACTAGCGGGAGCTATGAGCAGTTCTTC

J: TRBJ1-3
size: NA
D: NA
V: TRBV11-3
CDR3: CASSFRSRKDSGNTIYF
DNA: TGTGCCAGCAGCTTCCGGAGCCGAAAGGACTCTGGAAACACCATATATTTT

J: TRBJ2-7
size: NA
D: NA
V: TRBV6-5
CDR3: CASSGRSWEQYF
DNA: TGTGCCAGCAGCGGAAGGAGTTGGGAGCAGTACTTC

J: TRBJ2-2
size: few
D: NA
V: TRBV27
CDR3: CASSPAGSTGELFF
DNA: TGTGCCAGCAGTCCAGCAGGTTCCACCGGGGAGCTGTTTTTT

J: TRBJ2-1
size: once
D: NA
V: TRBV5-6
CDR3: CASSSRSGTYNEQFF
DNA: TGTGCCAGCAGCTCACGTAGCGGTACCTACAATGAGCAGTTCTTC